This TCR beta chain was profiled in a study of blood T cells in healthy people across ages. Alongside a J-beta primer mix, a sample-barcoded 5' primer served in a second PCR lasting roughly 7 to 11 cycles. Each CDR3 protein is one row after TCRdb ran MiXCR on the 5' RACE reads. The sample contains over 500,000 distinct CDR3 sequences, about 25% of which appear only once. The CDR3 consists of 16 residues. The germline gives CDR1 SGHDN, CDR2 FVKESK. With 4 bases clipped from V and 5 bases from J, the junction kept 7 bases outside the gene matches. The data were also submitted as part of a second study, on T cells of mothers and their children.

The sequencing input was blood. The receptor was derived from a boy between 2 and 10 years old in good health. This chain uses TRBV14 with TRBJ2-7; 14 bases align to TRBD2. CDR3 bases: TGTGCCAGCAGCCGACGAGGACTAGCGGGAGGTGACGAGCAGTACTTC. Its protein is CASSRRGLAGGDEQYF.